These 14 T cell receptor beta chains originate from one sample sequenced in a study of shared clonotypes between healthy human individuals. Using immunoSEQ multiplex PCR, the repertoire was profiled, and TCRdb retains in-frame clones only, with some absent. The sample contains some 1.4 million clones, about 96% of which appear only once. Material: naive CD4+ T cells sorted from blood. Subset denoted: CD45RA+ positively selected. The receptors stem from a young man in good health.

This chain joins TRBV7-9 and TRBJ2-5, with D hard to call. CDR1 SEHNR and CDR2 FQNEAQ come from the germline V gene (reference sequence). Trimming cost V 5 bases and J 2 bases, with 9 bases left between them. This CDR3 comprises 13 residues. The CDR3 sequence is CASSARWQETQYF. CDR3 bases: TGTGCCAGCAGCGCAAGATGGCAAGAGACCCAGTACTTC.

This clone was observed a single time. The rearrangement uses TRBV7-2 and TRBJ1-5; D is possibly TRBD1 (5 bases). Trimming stripped 5 bases from V and 6 bases from J, with 14 bases between. This CDR3 has 14 residues. Germline V gives CDR1 SGHTA, CDR2 FQGNSA. CDR3 sequence reads: CASSTRVMGQPQHF. The DNA for the CDR3 is TGTGCCAGCAGCACCAGGGTAATGGGTCAGCCCCAGCATTTT.

The V call is TRBV10-3, the J call TRBJ2-7; the D call may be TRBD1 or TRBD2 (6 bases each). The CDR3 covers 15 residues. Germline values: CDR1 ENHRY, CDR2 SYGVKD. The ends were cut back, 2 bases at V and 5 bases at J, with 16 bases in the middle. CDR3 nucleotides: TGTGCCATCAGTGAGGCCGTTGCCGGGGGCCACGAGCAGTACTTC. The encoded protein is CAISEAVAGGHEQYF.

The J gene is TRBJ2-7, the V gene TRBV6-5, with 8 bases identical to TRBD1. The germline V gene encodes CDR1 MNHEY and CDR2 SVGAGI. With V trimmed by 6 bases and J by 4 bases, 11 bases remained unmatched. There are 15 residues in the CDR3. CDR3 loop: CASRDQGATAYEQYF. The DNA of the CDR3 is TGTGCCAGCAGGGACCAGGGGGCGACGGCTTACGAGCAGTACTTC.

This clone was seen only once. This chain joins TRBV4-2 and TRBJ2-1; 9 bases are shared with TRBD2. V lost 1 base and J lost 6; bases outside the gene matches: 7. This CDR3 has 16 residues. CDR1 LGHNA and CDR2 YNFKEQ come from the germline V gene. This CDR3 is CASSQVGGRAVNEQFF. CDR3 bases: TGTGCCAGCAGCCAAGTTGGCGGGAGGGCCGTCAATGAGCAGTTCTTC.

This sequence joins TRBV2 and TRBJ2-5; D is unresolved. V was cut by 10 bases and J by 2 bases, with 11 bases left in between. The CDR3 is 12 amino acids. Germline V lookup: CDR1 SNHLY, CDR2 FYNNEI. The CDR3 DNA reads as TGTGCCACCTCGTTAGTACAAGAGACCCAGTACTTC. The encoded protein is CATSLVQETQYF.

This chain connects TRBV7-2 to TRBJ2-7; 12 bases line up with TRBD2. With V trimmed by 4 bases and J by 3 bases, 10 bases remained unmatched. CDR1 is SGHTA, CDR2 FQGNSA, per germline. The CDR3 covers 17 residues. CDR3 residues: CASSSPTSGSQGYEQYF. The CDR3 DNA sequence: TGTGCCAGCAGCTCCCCGACTAGCGGGAGTCAGGGCTACGAGCAGTACTTC.

The gene calls are TRBV4-1 and TRBJ1-1; TRBD1 matches 8 bases. The CDR3 is made up of 15 amino acids. V was pared by 3 bases and J by 4 bases, with 7 bases of the junction left unmatched. Germline V gene sequence: CDR1 MGHRA, CDR2 YSYEKL. The CDR3 loop is CASSHVGTGGTEAFF. The CDR3 DNA reads TGCGCCAGCAGCCATGTCGGGACAGGAGGCACTGAAGCTTTCTTT.

The V gene is TRBV25-1, the J gene TRBJ2-5; 10 nucleotides agree with TRBD2. In germline, CDR1 is MGHDK, CDR2 SYGVNS. J was trimmed by 5 bases and V by 3 bases; bases with no gene match: 6. CDR3 length: 15 residues. The CDR3 loop reads CASSDPSGSRETQYF. For the CDR3, the DNA is TGTGCCAGCAGTGACCCTAGCGGGAGCCGCGAGACCCAGTACTTC.

J is TRBJ2-1 and V is TRBV5-4; D is possibly TRBD2 (5 bases). Germline V gives CDR1 SGHNT, CDR2 YYREEE (reference sequence). This CDR3 has 14 amino acids. V lost 7 bases and J 4 bases, leaving 15 bases between the germline ends. The CDR3 region has the DNA TGTGCCAGCGCAGCCCCAGCGGTATACAATGAGCAGTTCTTC. Translating it yields CASAAPAVYNEQFF.

The chain employs TRBV5-1 and TRBJ2-2; 15 bases are shared with TRBD2. The CDR3 runs to 19 residues. CDR1 and CDR2 from the germline V gene are SGHRS and YFSETQ. J gave up 1 base and V 2 bases, and 6 bases lay outside the gene matches. CDR3 loop: CASSFLGLAGGRNTGELFF. The CDR3 DNA follows: TGCGCCAGCAGCTTTCTCGGACTAGCGGGAGGGAGGAACACCGGGGAGCTGTTTTTT.

The chain carries TRBV28 and TRBJ2-7; D remains ambiguous. CDR3 length equals 18 residues. V lost 3 bases to trimming and J lost 3 bases, with 24 bases between them. CDR1 and CDR2 from the germline V gene are MDHEN and SYDVKM. CDR3 in DNA: TGTGCCAGCAGTTTTCATCGAGACGACGACCCCTTGTTCTACGAGCAGTACTTC. This encodes CASSFHRDDDPLFYEQYF.

The chain employs TRBV6-6 and TRBJ1-1, with 9 nucleotides matching TRBD1. CDR1 and CDR2 (germline): MNHNY, SVGAGI (reference sequence). The junction had 8 bases not matched to a gene; V was cut back by 6 bases and J by 0 bases. The CDR3 runs to 16 residues. The CDR3 sequence is CASRADRQGVNTEAFF. The DNA for the CDR3 is TGTGCCAGCAGGGCGGACCGACAGGGGGTGAACACTGAAGCTTTCTTT.

This chain connects TRBV10-2 to TRBJ2-7; 7 bases match TRBD1. The CDR3 length is 17 residues. Germline loops: CDR1 WSHSY, CDR2 SAAADI. Trimming at V came to 6 bases and at J to 7 bases, leaving 21 bases not matched to a gene. The CDR3 nucleotides are TGCGCCAGCAGGCGACACGCAGAACAGGGGTCTAGGGGAGAGCAGTACTTC. The encoded protein is CASRRHAEQGSRGEQYF.